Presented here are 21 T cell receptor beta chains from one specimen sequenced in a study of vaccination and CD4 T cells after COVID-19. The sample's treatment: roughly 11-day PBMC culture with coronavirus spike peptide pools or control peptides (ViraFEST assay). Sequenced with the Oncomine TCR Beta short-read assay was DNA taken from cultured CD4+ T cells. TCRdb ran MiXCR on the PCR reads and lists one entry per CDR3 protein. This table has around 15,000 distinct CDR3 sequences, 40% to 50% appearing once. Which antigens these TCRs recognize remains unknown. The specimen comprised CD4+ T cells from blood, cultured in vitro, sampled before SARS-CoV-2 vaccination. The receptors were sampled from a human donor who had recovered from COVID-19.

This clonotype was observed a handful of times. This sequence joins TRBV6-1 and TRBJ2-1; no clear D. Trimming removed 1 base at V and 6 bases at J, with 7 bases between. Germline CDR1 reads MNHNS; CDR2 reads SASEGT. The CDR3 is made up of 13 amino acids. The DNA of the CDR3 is TGTGCCAGCAGTGAAGGGAGTTTCAATGAGCAGTTCTTC. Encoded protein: CASSEGSFNEQFF.

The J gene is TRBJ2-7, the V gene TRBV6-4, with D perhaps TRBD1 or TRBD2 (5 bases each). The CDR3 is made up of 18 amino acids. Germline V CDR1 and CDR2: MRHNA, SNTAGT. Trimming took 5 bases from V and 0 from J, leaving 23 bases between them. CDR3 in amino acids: CASSTLPGGSRASYEQYF. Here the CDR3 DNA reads TGTGCCAGCAGTACCCTTCCTGGGGGTAGCCGGGCCTCCTACGAGCAGTACTTC.

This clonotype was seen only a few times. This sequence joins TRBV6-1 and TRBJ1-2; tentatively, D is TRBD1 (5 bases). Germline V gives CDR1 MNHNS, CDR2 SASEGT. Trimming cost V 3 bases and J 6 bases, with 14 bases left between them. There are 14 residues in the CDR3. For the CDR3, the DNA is TGTGCCAGCAGTGACGGGTACGCAGGGAATGGCTACACCTTC. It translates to CASSDGYAGNGYTF.

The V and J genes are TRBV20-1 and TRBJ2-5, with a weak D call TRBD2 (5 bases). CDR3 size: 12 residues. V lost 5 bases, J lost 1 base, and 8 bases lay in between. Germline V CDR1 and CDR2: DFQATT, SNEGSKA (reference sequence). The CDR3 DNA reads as TGCAGTGCTCCGGGGTTCCAAGAGACCCAGTACTTC. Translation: CSAPGFQETQYF.

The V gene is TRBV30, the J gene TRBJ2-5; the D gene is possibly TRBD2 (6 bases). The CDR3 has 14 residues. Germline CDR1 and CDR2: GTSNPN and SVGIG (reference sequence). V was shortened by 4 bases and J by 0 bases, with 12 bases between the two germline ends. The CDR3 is CAWILAGNQETQYF. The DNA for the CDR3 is TGTGCCTGGATCCTGGCGGGGAACCAAGAGACCCAGTACTTC.

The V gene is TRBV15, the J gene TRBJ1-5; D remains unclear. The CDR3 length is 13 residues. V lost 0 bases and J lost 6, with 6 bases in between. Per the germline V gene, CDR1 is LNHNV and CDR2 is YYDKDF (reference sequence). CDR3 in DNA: TGTGCCACCAGCAGAGATTTGGTTCAGCCCCAGCATTTT. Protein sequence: CATSRDLVQPQHF.

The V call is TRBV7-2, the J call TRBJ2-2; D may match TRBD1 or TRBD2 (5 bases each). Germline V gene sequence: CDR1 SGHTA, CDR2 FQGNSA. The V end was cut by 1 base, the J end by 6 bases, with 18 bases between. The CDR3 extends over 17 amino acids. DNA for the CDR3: TGTGCCAGCAGCTTAGGTACCGGGGACCCGAGGGCCGGGGAGCTGTTTTTT. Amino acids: CASSLGTGDPRAGELFF.

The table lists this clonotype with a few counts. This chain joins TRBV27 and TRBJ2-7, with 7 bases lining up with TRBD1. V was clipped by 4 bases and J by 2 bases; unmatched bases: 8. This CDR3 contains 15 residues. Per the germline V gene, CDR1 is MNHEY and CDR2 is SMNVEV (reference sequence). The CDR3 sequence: CASSSRRGWTYEQYF. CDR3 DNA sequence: TGTGCCAGCAGTTCTCGCAGGGGGTGGACCTACGAGCAGTACTTC.

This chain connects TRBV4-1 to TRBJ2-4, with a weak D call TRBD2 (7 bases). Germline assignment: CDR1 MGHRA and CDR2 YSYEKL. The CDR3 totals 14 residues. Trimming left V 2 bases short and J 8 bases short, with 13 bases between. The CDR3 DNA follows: TGCGCCAGCAGCCAAAGGAGAGGGGGGGACATTCAGTACTTC. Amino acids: CASSQRRGGDIQYF.

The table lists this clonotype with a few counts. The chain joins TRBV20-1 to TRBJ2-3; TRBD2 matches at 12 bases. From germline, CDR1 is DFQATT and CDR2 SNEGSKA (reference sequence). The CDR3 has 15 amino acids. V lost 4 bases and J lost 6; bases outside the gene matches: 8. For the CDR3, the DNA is TGCAGTGCTACCTCAGCTAGCGGGAGGGGGGATACGCAGTATTTT. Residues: CSATSASGRGDTQYF.

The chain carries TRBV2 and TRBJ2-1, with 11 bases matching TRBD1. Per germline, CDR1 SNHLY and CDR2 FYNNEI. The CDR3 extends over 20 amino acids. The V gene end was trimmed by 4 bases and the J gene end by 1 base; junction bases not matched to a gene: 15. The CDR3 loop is CASSAIRGTGGSPSYNEQFF. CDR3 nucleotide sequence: TGTGCCAGCAGTGCCATCCGCGGGACAGGGGGATCCCCATCCTACAATGAGCAGTTCTTC.

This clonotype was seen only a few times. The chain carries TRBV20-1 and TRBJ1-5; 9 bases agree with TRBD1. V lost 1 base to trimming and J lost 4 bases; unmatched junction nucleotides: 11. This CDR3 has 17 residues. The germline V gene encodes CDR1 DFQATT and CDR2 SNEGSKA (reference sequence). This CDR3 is CSARVGPGTGYNQPQHF. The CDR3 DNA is TGCAGTGCTAGAGTTGGTCCCGGGACAGGGTATAATCAGCCCCAGCATTTT.

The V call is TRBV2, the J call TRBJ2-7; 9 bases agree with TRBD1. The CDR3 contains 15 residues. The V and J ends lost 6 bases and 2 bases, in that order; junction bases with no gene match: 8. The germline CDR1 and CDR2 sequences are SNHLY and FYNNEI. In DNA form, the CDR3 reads TGTGCCAGCAGCTCCGGACAGGGGTTAACCTACGAGCAGTACTTC. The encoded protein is CASSSGQGLTYEQYF.

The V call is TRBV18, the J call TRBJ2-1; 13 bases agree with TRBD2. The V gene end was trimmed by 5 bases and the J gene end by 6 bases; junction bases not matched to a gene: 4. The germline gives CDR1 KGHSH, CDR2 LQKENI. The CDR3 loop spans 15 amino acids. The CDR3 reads CASSELAGGSNEQFF. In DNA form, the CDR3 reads TGTGCCAGCTCAGAACTAGCGGGAGGGAGCAATGAGCAGTTCTTC.

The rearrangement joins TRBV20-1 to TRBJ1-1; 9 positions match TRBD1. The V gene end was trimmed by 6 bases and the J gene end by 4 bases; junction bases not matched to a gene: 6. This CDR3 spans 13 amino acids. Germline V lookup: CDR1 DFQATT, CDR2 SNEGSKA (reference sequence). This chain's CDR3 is CSATTGGGTEAFF. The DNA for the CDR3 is TGCAGTGCCACAACAGGGGGCGGCACTGAAGCTTTCTTT.

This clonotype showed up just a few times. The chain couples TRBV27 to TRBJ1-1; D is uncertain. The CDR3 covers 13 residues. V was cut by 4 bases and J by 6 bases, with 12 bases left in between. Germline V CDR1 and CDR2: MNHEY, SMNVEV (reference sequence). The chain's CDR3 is CASSSKDWSEAFF. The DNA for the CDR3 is TGTGCCAGCAGTTCTAAAGACTGGTCTGAAGCTTTCTTT.

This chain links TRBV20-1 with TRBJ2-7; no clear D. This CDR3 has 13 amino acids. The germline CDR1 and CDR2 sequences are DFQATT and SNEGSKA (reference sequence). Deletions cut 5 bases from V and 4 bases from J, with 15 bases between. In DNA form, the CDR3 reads TGCAGTGCTCAATCGGGTCCAACGTACGAGCAGTACTTC. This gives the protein CSAQSGPTYEQYF.

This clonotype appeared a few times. This CDR3 is CSARDPRGAGFNYGYTF. The CDR3 nucleotides are TGCAGTGCTAGAGATCCCCGGGGTGCAGGGTTCAACTATGGCTACACCTTC. The V call is TRBV20-1, the J call TRBJ1-2, with a tentative D call TRBD1 (5 bases). The germline V gene has CDR1 DFQATT and CDR2 SNEGSKA (reference sequence). The V gene lost 0 bases and the J gene lost 2 bases, with 19 bases spanning the gap. The CDR3 extends over 17 amino acids.

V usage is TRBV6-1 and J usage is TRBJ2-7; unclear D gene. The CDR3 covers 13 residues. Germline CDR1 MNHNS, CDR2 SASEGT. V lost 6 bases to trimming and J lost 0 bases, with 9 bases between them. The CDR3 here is CASSSYTSYEQYF. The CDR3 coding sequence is TGTGCCAGCAGCTCGTATACCTCCTACGAGCAGTACTTC.

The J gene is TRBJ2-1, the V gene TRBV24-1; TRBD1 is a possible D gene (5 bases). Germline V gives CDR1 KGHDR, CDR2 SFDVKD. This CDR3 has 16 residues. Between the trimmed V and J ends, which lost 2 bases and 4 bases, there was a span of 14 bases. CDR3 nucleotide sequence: TGTGCCACCAGTGATTGGGGCTCGAGGCAGTACAATGAGCAGTTCTTC. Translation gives CATSDWGSRQYNEQFF.

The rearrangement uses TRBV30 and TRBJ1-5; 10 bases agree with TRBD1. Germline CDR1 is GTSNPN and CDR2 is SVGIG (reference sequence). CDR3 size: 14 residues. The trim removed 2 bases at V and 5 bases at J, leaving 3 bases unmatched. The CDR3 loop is CAWSLTGGDQPQHF. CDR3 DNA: TGTGCCTGGAGTTTGACAGGGGGCGATCAGCCCCAGCATTTT.